The sequence of this T cell receptor (beta chain) was determined in a study of sequential checkpoint blockade in melanoma. Whole-study context: After both sequences, patients received maintenance nivolumab. Under 25 patients had matched tumor biopsies before treatment and at week 13 after nivolumab or ipilimumab alone.

This clone has just a few counts. Treatment specified: randomized to nivolumab then ipilimumab (arm A) or the reverse (arm B). Method: immunoSEQ multiplex PCR; TCRdb's copy keeps in-frame clones and lacks some. In the table there are about 11,000 clones, about 26% of which are singletons. Between the trimmed V and J ends, which lost 5 bases and 3 bases, there was a span of 12 bases. CDR1 is SGDLS and CDR2 is YYNGEE in the germline V gene. The CDR3 has 14 amino acids. The sample in question was tumor tissue (inferred from file names), obtained from a patient given nivolumab and ipilimumab in sequence. The receptor's source is a human donor with melanoma. V is TRBV9 and J is TRBJ1-5; tentative D call: TRBD1 (6 bases). The CDR3 spells CASSEQGLNQPQHF. CDR3 nucleotide sequence: TGTGCCAGCAGTGAGCAGGGGCTCAATCAGCCCCAGCATTTT.